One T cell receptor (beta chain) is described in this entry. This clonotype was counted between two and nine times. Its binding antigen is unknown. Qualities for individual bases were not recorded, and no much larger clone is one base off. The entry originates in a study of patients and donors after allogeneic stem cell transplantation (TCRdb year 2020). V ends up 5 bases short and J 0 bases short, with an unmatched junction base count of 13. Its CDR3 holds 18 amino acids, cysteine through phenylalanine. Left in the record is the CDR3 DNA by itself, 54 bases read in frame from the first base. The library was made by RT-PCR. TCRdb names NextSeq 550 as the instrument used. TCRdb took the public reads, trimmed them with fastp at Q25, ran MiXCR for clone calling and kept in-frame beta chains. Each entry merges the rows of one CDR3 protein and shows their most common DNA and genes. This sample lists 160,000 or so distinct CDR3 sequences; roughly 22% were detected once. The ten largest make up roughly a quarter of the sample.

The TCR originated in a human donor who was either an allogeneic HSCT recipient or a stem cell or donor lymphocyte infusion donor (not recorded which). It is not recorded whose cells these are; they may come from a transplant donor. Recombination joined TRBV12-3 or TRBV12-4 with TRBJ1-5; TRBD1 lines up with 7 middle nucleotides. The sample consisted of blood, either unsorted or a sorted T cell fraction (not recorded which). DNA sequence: TGTGCCAGCAGTCGCCCGGGACAGCACATCGATAGCAATCAGCCCCAGCATTTT. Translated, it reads CASSRPGQHIDSNQPQHF.